The 27 T cell receptor beta chains presented below share a single source sample, sequenced in a study of cytomegalovirus exposure and HLA in healthy donors. The PCR employed 60 Vbeta primers together with 13 Jbeta primers. Generated by immunoSEQ multiplex PCR, the TCRdb table keeps only in-frame clones and is missing some. Altogether about 59,000 clones are present, around 80% being singletons, with the ten largest covering 3.9%. The specimen sequenced was PBMCs. These receptors originate from a woman aged 40 to 50 in good health and CMV-seronegative.

The V and J genes are TRBV7-6 and TRBJ2-5; 10 bases are shared with TRBD1. Germline values: CDR1 SGHVS, CDR2 FNYEAQ. This CDR3 region has 16 residues. Trimming took 5 bases from V and 5 from J; bases not matched to a gene: 11. CDR3 in DNA: TGTGCCAGCAGCCCCCAAAGGGACAGGGGTGGCGAGACCCAGTACTTC. It is translated as CASSPQRDRGGETQYF.

The CDR3: CASSKYSGGPDTQYF. In DNA form, the CDR3 reads TGCGCCAGCAGCAAGTATAGCGGGGGCCCAGATACGCAGTATTTT. The chain employs TRBV5-1 and TRBJ2-3; 9 bases match TRBD2. J gave up 4 bases and V 4 bases, and 7 bases lay outside the gene matches. The germline V gene encodes CDR1 SGHRS and CDR2 YFSETQ. CDR3 length: 15 amino acids.

The chain is built from TRBV6-1 and TRBJ2-7, with TRBD2 matching over 9 bases. V dropped 9 bases and J dropped 6; count of bases not matched to a gene: 3. This CDR3 contains 11 residues. Germline CDR1 and CDR2: MNHNS and SASEGT. The CDR3 DNA follows: TGTGCCAGTAGCGGGAGCGGCGAGCAGTACTTC. Its translation: CASSGSGEQYF.

The chain carries TRBV4-1 and TRBJ2-7, with 9 bases identical to TRBD1. The CDR3 covers 16 residues. J lost 3 bases, V lost 2 bases, and 8 bases had no gene match. Germline CDR1 and CDR2: MGHRA and YSYEKL. The CDR3 protein is CASSQTPPDRGYEQYF. CDR3 DNA sequence: TGCGCCAGCAGCCAAACGCCACCGGACAGGGGCTACGAGCAGTACTTC.

This clone is labeled medium-sized. The chain combines TRBV6-1 with TRBJ2-1; TRBD2 matches at 12 bases. The CDR3 is 18 residues long. Germline-derived CDR1 and CDR2 are MNHNS and SASEGT. J was trimmed by 8 bases and V by 3 bases; bases with no gene match: 14. This chain's CDR3 is CASSDTFPGLAGLHEQFF. The CDR3, as DNA: TGTGCCAGCAGTGATACTTTTCCGGGACTAGCGGGTCTCCATGAGCAGTTCTTC.

The chain combines TRBV2 with TRBJ2-4; tentative D call: TRBD1 (6 bases). The V gene lost 5 bases and the J gene lost 0 bases, with 17 bases spanning the gap. This CDR3 contains 17 residues. The germline CDR1 and CDR2 sequences are SNHLY and FYNNEI. The CDR3 region is CASSPPGQVIAKNIQYF. The CDR3 DNA reads as TGTGCCAGCAGTCCGCCGGGACAAGTTATAGCCAAAAACATTCAGTACTTC.

This chain joins TRBV9 and TRBJ2-7; a possible D gene is TRBD2 (5 bases). In germline, CDR1 is SGDLS, CDR2 YYNGEE. V was cut by 1 base and J by 6 bases, with 11 bases left in between. This CDR3 is built from 13 residues. CDR3: CASSVSRSGEQYF. DNA of the CDR3: TGTGCCAGCAGCGTATCTAGAAGCGGCGAGCAGTACTTC.

The V and J genes are TRBV15 and TRBJ2-7; TRBD2 aligns across 10 bases. The CDR3 covers 15 residues. Germline V CDR1 and CDR2: LNHNV, YYDKDF (reference sequence). The V gene end was trimmed by 2 bases and the J gene end by 1 base; junction bases not matched to a gene: 2. CDR3 bases: TGTGCCACCAGCAGAATAGCGGGAGGTTCCTACGAGCAGTACTTC. Translation: CATSRIAGGSYEQYF.

Details on this clone: The same CDR3 also results from other DNA sequences found in this sample. V usage is TRBV7-2 and J usage is TRBJ1-2; D is undetermined. V was pared by 1 base and J by 5 bases, with 11 bases between. Germline-derived CDR1 and CDR2 are SGHTA and FQGNSA. This CDR3 region has 14 residues. CDR3 bases: TGTGCCAGCAGCTTAGTGGAATGGGCATATGGCTACACCTTC. This gives the protein CASSLVEWAYGYTF.

The chain links TRBV29-1 to TRBJ2-1; tentatively, D is TRBD1 (6 bases). CDR3 length equals 16 residues. V was shortened by 2 bases and J by 3 bases, with 17 bases between the two germline ends. CDR1 is SQVTM and CDR2 is ANQGSEA in the germline V gene. CDR3 coding DNA: TGCAGCGTTGAAAACTGGGTAACAGGGTTCTACAATGAGCAGTTCTTC. Its protein product is CSVENWVTGFYNEQFF.

This chain links TRBV28 with TRBJ1-5, with D unresolved. The germline V gene encodes CDR1 MDHEN and CDR2 SYDVKM. Trimming took off 5 bases at V and 7 bases at J, with 9 bases between the two ends. The CDR3 is made up of 12 amino acids. This CDR3 reads CASSSPTQPQHF. The DNA for the CDR3 is TGTGCCAGCAGTAGCCCAACCCAGCCCCAGCATTTT.

This sequence joins TRBV18 and TRBJ2-3, with D maybe TRBD1 (6 bases). Trimming took off 0 bases at V and 4 bases at J, with 11 bases between the two ends. The CDR3 spans 15 residues. CDR1 is KGHSH, CDR2 LQKENI, per germline. In nucleotides, the CDR3 is TGTGCCAGCTCACCACCTTTACAGGGATCAGATACGCAGTATTTT. Its translation: CASSPPLQGSDTQYF.

The CDR3 DNA follows: TGTGCCACCGGGACTAGCGGGGCGAACAATGAGCAGTTCTTC. It specifies CATGTSGANNEQFF. This chain joins TRBV10-3 and TRBJ2-1; 13 bases are shared with TRBD2. The CDR3 is 14 amino acids. Germline CDR1 reads ENHRY; CDR2 reads SYGVKD. After removal of 10 bases from V and 5 bases from J, the junction contained 5 bases not matched to a gene.

The chain has TRBV10-3 and TRBJ2-7; D may be TRBD1 (6 bases). Trimming took 6 bases from V and 2 from J, leaving 11 bases between them. Germline CDR1 is ENHRY and CDR2 is SYGVKD. The CDR3 consists of 13 residues. The CDR3 DNA is TGTGCCATCAGCCAGGGGCCAACCTACGAGCAGTACTTC. It specifies CAISQGPTYEQYF.

In its sample, this clone was seen once. V and J are TRBV19 and TRBJ1-1; D is unresolved. The CDR3 contains 14 residues. The germline V gene encodes CDR1 LNHDA and CDR2 SQIVND (reference sequence). The V end lost 7 bases, the J end lost 2 bases, and 14 bases lay between the germline ends. CDR3 region: CASKPEGSNTEAFF. The CDR3 nucleotides are TGTGCCAGTAAGCCTGAAGGGAGTAACACTGAAGCTTTCTTT.

The chain couples TRBV4-3 to TRBJ2-2, with D possibly matching TRBD2 (5 bases). The germline V gene encodes CDR1 LGHNA and CDR2 YSLEER. Trimming stripped 2 bases from V and 0 bases from J, with 16 bases between. This CDR3 contains 18 residues. CDR3 in DNA: TGCGCCAGCAGCCAACTGGACTTCCCACTCACGAACACCGGGGAGCTGTTTTTT. Translated: CASSQLDFPLTNTGELFF.

The J gene is TRBJ2-7, the V gene TRBV19; TRBD1 agrees at 8 bases. Germline V lookup: CDR1 LNHDA, CDR2 SQIVND (reference sequence). Trimming removed 7 bases from V and 2 bases from J; junction bases left unmatched: 10. The CDR3 sequence is 15 residues long. In DNA form, the CDR3 reads TGTGCCAGTAAAACGTCCGGGACAGGAGCCTACGAGCAGTACTTC. Translating gives CASKTSGTGAYEQYF. Looking up the rest from reference TRBV19 and TRBJ2-7 gives the full variable domain: DGGITQSPKYLFRKEGQNVTLSCEQNLNHDAMYWYRQDPGQGLRLIYYSQIVNDFQKGDIAEGYSVSREKKESFPLTVTSAQKNPTAFYLCASKTSGTGAYEQYFGPGTRLTVT.

The V gene is TRBV5-4, the J gene TRBJ2-7; 10 bases agree with TRBD2. The germline gives CDR1 SGHNT, CDR2 YYREEE (reference sequence). The CDR3 is 14 amino acids. Trimming at V came to 10 bases and at J to 0 bases, leaving 7 bases not matched to a gene. The CDR3 DNA sequence: TGTGCCTGGACTAGCGGACTATTCTCCTACGAGCAGTACTTC. Encoded protein: CAWTSGLFSYEQYF.

The chain employs TRBV12-5 and TRBJ2-2; D possibly corresponds to TRBD1 (7 bases). This CDR3 comprises 16 residues. Germline V gene lookup returns CDR1 LGHNT and CDR2 FRNRAP. The V end was cut by 0 bases, the J end by 7 bases, with 15 bases between. The DNA for the CDR3 is TGTGCTAGTGGTTTGGTCGTGTCAGGGGGGATCGGGGAGCTGTTTTTT. Translation gives CASGLVVSGGIGELFF. Combining the CDR3 with reference TRBV12-5 and TRBJ2-2 gives the whole variable domain DARVTQTPRHKVTEMGQEVTMRCQPILGHNTVFWYRQTMMQGLELLAYFRNRAPLDDSGMPKDRFSAEMPDATLATLKIQPSEPRDSAVYFCASGLVVSGGIGELFFGEGSRLTVL.

V and J are TRBV5-1 and TRBJ2-7, with 8 nucleotides matching TRBD1. The CDR3 extends over 15 amino acids. CDR1 is SGHRS and CDR2 is YFSETQ in the germline V gene. V lost 4 bases, J lost 1 base, and 7 bases stayed unmatched. The DNA for the CDR3 is TGCGCCAGCAGCCGAGGACAGGGTGGTTCCTACGAGCAGTACTTC. This sequence encodes CASSRGQGGSYEQYF.

The chain couples TRBV25-1 to TRBJ2-2; possible D gene TRBD2, 6 bases. V shed 3 bases and J shed 6 bases, with 20 bases lying between them. This CDR3 has 17 amino acids. CDR1 and CDR2 from the germline V gene are MGHDK and SYGVNS. The CDR3 protein is CASSDPRTGGYPGELFF. The CDR3 nucleotides read TGTGCCAGCAGTGACCCGAGGACCGGGGGATATCCCGGGGAGCTGTTTTTT.

This rearrangement joins TRBV21-1 to TRBJ2-7; the table names TRBD1, a call not compared with the DNA. TRBV21-1 is a documented pseudogene. This CDR3 is 12 amino acids long. CDR3: CASRGAVYEQYF. The CDR3 DNA is TGTGCCAGCAGAGGGGCCGTGTACGAGCAGTACTTC.

This clone was found once. This rearrangement joins TRBV12-5 to TRBJ1-1; D remains unclear. This CDR3 has 11 amino acids. The germline V and J ends were trimmed by 6 bases and 7 bases, with 9 bases remaining between them. The germline gives CDR1 LGHNT, CDR2 FRNRAP. CDR3 protein: CASGIGSEAFF. Here the CDR3 DNA reads TGTGCTAGTGGAATTGGGAGTGAAGCTTTCTTT. Based on the CDR3 plus reference TRBV12-5 and TRBJ1-1, the full variable domain is DARVTQTPRHKVTEMGQEVTMRCQPILGHNTVFWYRQTMMQGLELLAYFRNRAPLDDSGMPKDRFSAEMPDATLATLKIQPSEPRDSAVYFCASGIGSEAFFGQGTRLTVV.

The chain has TRBV18 and TRBJ1-1, with TRBD1 matching over 7 bases. The CDR3 sequence is 16 residues long. The J segment lost 0 bases and the V segment lost 5 bases, leaving 9 bases of the junction unmatched. Germline V gene data show CDR1 as KGHSH and CDR2 as LQKENI. This CDR3 is CASSSLTGDVNTEAFF. CDR3 coding DNA: TGTGCCAGCTCAAGTCTCACAGGGGACGTGAACACTGAAGCTTTCTTT. The complete variable domain, with remaining parts taken from reference TRBV18 and TRBJ1-1, reads NAGVMQNPRHLVRRRGQEARLRCSPMKGHSHVYWYRQLPEEGLKFMVYLQKENIIDESGMPKERFSAEFPKEGPSILRIQQVVRGDSAAYFCASSSLTGDVNTEAFFGQGTRLTVV.

This clone was seen once. The rearrangement joins TRBV4-1 to TRBJ2-5, with 7 positions matching TRBD1. J lost 5 bases, V lost 7 bases, and 19 bases had no gene match. Germline CDR1 reads MGHRA; CDR2 reads YSYEKL. The CDR3 has 17 amino acids. CDR3 DNA: TGCGCCAGCACCGATAAATACAACAGGGGAGTTTGGGAGACCCAGTACTTC. Translating it yields CASTDKYNRGVWETQYF.

The chain links TRBV11-3 to TRBJ2-1; 10 nucleotides align to TRBD2. Trimming removed 5 bases from V and 3 bases from J; junction bases left unmatched: 7. CDR1 is SGHNT and CDR2 is YENEEA in the germline V gene. The CDR3 has 16 residues. CDR3 nucleotide sequence: TGTGCCAGCAGCGATTCAACTAGCGGGAACTACAATGAGCAGTTCTTC. Translating it yields CASSDSTSGNYNEQFF.

V is TRBV28 and J is TRBJ2-3; 8 bases line up with TRBD1. CDR1 MDHEN and CDR2 SYDVKM come from the germline V gene. Germline trimming cut 5 bases from V and 4 bases from J; bases unmatched to any gene: 14. There are 17 residues in the CDR3. The CDR3 sequence: CASSPPPGQVFADTQYF. CDR3 nucleotide sequence: TGTGCCAGCAGTCCCCCCCCGGGACAGGTCTTCGCAGATACGCAGTATTTT. The full variable domain, its missing parts supplied by reference TRBV28 and TRBJ2-3, is DVKVTQSSRYLVKRTGEKVFLECVQDMDHENMFWYRQDPGLGLRLIYFSYDVKMKEKGDIPEGYSVSREKKERFSLILESASTNQTSMYLCASSPPPGQVFADTQYFGPGTRLTVL.